This TCR beta chain was identified during a study of blood T cell repertoires in COVID-19. Libraries were prepared by immunoSEQ multiplex PCR; TCRdb keeps only in-frame clonotypes and omits some of them. The sample lists 250,000 or so clones; approximately 86% were seen once. From germline, CDR1 is LNHDA and CDR2 SQIVND (reference sequence). Trimming shortened V by 7 bases and J by 4 bases, and 8 bases separated the two germline ends. The CDR3 contains 13 residues. The gene calls are TRBV19 and TRBJ1-6, with a tentative D call TRBD1 (6 bases). This TCR derives from a man aged 25 to 45 with active or convalescent COVID-19. The sequenced sample was peripheral blood. CDR3 sequence: CASIGQYNSPLHF. Written as DNA, the CDR3 is TGTGCCAGTATTGGACAGTATAATTCACCCCTCCACTTT.